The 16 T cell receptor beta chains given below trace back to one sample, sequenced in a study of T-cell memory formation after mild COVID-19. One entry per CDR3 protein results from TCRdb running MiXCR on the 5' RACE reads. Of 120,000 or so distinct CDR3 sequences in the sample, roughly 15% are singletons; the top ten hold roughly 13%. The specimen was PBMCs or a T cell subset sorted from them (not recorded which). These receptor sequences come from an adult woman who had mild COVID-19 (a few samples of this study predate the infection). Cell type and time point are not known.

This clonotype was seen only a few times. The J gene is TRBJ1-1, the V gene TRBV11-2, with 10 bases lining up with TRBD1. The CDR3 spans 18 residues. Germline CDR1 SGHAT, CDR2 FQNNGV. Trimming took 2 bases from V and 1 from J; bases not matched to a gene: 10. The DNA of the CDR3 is TGTGCCAGCAGCTTAACTTTGGGACAGGGGATTTCGAACACTGAAGCTTTCTTT. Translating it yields CASSLTLGQGISNTEAFF.

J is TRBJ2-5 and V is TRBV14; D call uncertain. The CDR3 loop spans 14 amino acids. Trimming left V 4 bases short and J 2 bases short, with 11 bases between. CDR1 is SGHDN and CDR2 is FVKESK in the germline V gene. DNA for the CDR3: TGTGCCAGCAGCCCGTGGGCCCCACAAGAGACCCAGTACTTC. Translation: CASSPWAPQETQYF.

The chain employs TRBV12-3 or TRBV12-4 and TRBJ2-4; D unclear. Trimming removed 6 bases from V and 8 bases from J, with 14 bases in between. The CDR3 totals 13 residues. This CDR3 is CASSPDRVDIQYF. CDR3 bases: TGTGCCAGCAGCCCGGACCGCGTGGACATTCAGTACTTC.

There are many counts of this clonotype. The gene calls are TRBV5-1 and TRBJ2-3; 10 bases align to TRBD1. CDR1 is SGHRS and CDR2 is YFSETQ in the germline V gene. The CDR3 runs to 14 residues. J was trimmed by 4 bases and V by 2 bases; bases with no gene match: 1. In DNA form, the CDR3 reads TGCGCCAGCAGCTTAGGACAGGGGGCAGATACGCAGTATTTT. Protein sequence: CASSLGQGADTQYF.

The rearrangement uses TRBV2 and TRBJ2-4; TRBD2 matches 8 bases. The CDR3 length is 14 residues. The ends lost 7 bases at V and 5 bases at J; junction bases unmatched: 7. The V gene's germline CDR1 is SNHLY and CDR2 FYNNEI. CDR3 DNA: TGTGCCAGCACTAGGACTAGCCTCGAAAACATTCAGTACTTC. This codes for CASTRTSLENIQYF.

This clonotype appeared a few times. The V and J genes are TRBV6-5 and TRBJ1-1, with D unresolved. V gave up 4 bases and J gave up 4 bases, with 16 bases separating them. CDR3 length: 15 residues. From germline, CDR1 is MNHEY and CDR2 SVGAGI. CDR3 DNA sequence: TGTGCCAGCAGTTTCGGACGATCCCGGAGCACTGAAGCTTTCTTT. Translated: CASSFGRSRSTEAFF.

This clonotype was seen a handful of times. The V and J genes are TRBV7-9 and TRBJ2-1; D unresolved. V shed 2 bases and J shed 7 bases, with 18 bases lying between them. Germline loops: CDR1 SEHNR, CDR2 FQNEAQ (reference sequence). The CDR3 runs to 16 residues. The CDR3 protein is CASSLITARDRNEQFF. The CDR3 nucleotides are TGTGCCAGCAGCTTAATAACCGCGCGTGATCGGAATGAGCAGTTCTTC. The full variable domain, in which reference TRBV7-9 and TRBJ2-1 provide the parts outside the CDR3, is DTGVSQNPRHKITKRGQNVTFRCDPISEHNRLYWYRQTLGQGPEFLTYFQNEAQLEKSRLLSDRFSAERPKGSFSTLEIQRTEQGDSAMYLCASSLITARDRNEQFFGPGTRLTVL.

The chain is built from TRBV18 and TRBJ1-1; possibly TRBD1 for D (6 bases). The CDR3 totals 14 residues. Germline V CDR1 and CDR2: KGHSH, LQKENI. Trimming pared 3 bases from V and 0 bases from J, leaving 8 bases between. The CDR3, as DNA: TGTGCCAGCTCACCGGGACACCTGAACACTGAAGCTTTCTTT. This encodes CASSPGHLNTEAFF.

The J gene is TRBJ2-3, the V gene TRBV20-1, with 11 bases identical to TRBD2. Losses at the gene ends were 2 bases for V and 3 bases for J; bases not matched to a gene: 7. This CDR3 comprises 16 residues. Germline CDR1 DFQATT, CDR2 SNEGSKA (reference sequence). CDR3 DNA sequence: TGCAGTGCTAGATCACTAGCGGGAGATAGAACAGATACGCAGTATTTT. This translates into CSARSLAGDRTDTQYF.

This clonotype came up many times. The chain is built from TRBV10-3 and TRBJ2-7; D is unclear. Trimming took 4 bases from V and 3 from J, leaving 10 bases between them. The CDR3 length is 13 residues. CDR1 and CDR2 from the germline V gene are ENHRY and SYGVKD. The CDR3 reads CAISGSLNYEQYF. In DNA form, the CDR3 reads TGTGCCATCAGTGGCTCCCTTAACTACGAGCAGTACTTC.

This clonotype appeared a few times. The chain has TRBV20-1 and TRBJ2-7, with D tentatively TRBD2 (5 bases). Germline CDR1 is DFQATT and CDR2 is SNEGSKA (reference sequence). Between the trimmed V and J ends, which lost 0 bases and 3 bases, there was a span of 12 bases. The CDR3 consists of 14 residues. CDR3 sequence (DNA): TGCAGTGCTAGAGAGGTGGGCAGCGGCTACGAGCAGTACTTC. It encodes CSAREVGSGYEQYF.

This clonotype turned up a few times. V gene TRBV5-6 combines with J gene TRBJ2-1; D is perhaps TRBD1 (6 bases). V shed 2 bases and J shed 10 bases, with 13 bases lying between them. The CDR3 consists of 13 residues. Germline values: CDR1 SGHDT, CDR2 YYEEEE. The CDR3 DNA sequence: TGTGCCAGCAGCTTCCTCAGGGGCGGAGAGCAGTTCTTC. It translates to CASSFLRGGEQFF.

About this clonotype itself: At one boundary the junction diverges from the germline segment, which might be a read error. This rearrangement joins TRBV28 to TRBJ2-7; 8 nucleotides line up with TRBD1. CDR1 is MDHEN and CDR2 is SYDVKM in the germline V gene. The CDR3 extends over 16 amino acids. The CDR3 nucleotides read TGTGCCATCAGTTCTATAGGACAGGGCAGGGCCTACGAGCAGTACTTC. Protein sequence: CAISSIGQGRAYEQYF.

DNA for the CDR3: TGTGCCAGCAGCCACGGACTAGCGGGAGTAGGGGCGGAGACCCAGTACTTC. It specifies CASSHGLAGVGAETQYF. The chain combines TRBV7-2 with TRBJ2-5, with TRBD2 matching 13 bases. The CDR3 has 17 residues. Germline values: CDR1 SGHTA, CDR2 FQGNSA. V dropped 5 bases and J dropped 5; count of bases not matched to a gene: 11. Full variable domain (missing parts from reference TRBV7-2 and TRBJ2-5): GAGVSQSPSNKVTEKGKDVELRCDPISGHTALYWYRQSLGQGLEFLIYFQGNSAPDKSGLPSDRFSAERTGGSVSTLTIQRTQQEDSAVYLCASSHGLAGVGAETQYFGPGTRLLVL.

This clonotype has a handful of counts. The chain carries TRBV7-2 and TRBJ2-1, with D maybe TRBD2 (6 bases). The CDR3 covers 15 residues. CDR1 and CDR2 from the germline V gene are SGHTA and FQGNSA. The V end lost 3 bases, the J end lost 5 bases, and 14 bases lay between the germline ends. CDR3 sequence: CASSFRENGDNEQFF. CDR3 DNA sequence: TGTGCCAGCAGCTTCCGGGAGAATGGAGACAATGAGCAGTTCTTC.

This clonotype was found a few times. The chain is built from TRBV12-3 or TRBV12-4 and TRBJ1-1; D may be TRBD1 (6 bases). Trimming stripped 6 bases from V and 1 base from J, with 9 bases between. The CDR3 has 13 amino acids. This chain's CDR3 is CASRWTANTEAFF. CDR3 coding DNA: TGTGCCAGCAGATGGACAGCGAACACTGAAGCTTTCTTT.